The sequence of this T cell receptor beta chain was determined in a study of OX40 agonist ivuxolimab in advanced cancers. Study observations and caveats: CD4+ and CD8+ T cells in blood underwent clonal expansion by week 6 at 0.1 to 3.0 mg/kg.

This clone showed up just a few times. Its antigen is still unknown. Trimming shortened V by 1 base and J by 5 bases, and 6 bases separated the two germline ends. The CDR3 is 13 amino acids. Germline V lookup: CDR1 MNHNS, CDR2 SASEGT. Profiled with immunoSEQ multiplex PCR; TCRdb holds only in-frame clones, not every one. Of 40,000 to 50,000 clones detected, about 80% appear once; the ten largest clones hold over 12%. Specimen: CD4+ or CD8+ T cells sorted from blood, collected in a trial of the OX40 agonist ivuxolimab. The chain uses TRBV6-1 and TRBJ2-1; D remains unclear. The origin of this receptor is an adult with an advanced solid tumor such as melanoma, head and neck, liver or kidney cancer. The CDR3 sequence is CASSEGSHNEQFF. The CDR3 coding sequence is TGTGCCAGCAGTGAAGGAAGCCACAATGAGCAGTTCTTC.